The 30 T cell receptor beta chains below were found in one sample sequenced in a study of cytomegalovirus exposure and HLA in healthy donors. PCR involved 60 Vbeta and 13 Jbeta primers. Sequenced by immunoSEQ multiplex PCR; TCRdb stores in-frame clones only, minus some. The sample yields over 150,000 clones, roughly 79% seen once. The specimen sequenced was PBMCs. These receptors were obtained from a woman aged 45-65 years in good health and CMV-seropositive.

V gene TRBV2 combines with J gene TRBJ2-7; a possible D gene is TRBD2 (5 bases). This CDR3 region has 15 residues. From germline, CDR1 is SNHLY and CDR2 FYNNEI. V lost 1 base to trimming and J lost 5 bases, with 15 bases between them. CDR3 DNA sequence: TGTGCCAGCAGTGAAGTCCCTCCGAGGGTCAACGAGCAGTACTTC. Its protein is CASSEVPPRVNEQYF.

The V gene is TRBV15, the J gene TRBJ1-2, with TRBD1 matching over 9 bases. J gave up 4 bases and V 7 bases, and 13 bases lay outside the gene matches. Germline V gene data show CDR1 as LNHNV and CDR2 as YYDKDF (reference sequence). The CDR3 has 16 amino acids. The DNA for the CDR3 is TGTGCCACCACCGGTGACAGGGGGTACCCCACCTATGGCTACACCTTC. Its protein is CATTGDRGYPTYGYTF. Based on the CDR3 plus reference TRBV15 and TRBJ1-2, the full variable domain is DAMVIQNPRYQVTQFGKPVTLSCSQTLNHNVMYWYQQKSSQAPKLLFHYYDKDFNNEADTPDNFQSRRPNTSFCFLDIRSPGLGDTAMYLCATTGDRGYPTYGYTFGSGTRLTVV.

CDR3 amino acids: CASAQGVAGELFF. The CDR3 bases are TGCGCTTCGGCCCAGGGTGTGGCCGGGGAGCTGTTTTTT. The chain joins TRBV5-1 to TRBJ2-2; possibly TRBD1 for D (5 bases). The CDR3 sequence is 13 residues long. Germline CDR1 is SGHRS and CDR2 is YFSETQ.

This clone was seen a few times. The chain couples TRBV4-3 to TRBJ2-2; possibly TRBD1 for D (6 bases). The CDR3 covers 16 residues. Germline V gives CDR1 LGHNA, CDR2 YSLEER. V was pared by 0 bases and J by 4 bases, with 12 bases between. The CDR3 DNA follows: TGCGCCAGCAGCCAAGAGGAAGGGACAAGCACCGGGGAGCTGTTTTTT. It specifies CASSQEEGTSTGELFF.

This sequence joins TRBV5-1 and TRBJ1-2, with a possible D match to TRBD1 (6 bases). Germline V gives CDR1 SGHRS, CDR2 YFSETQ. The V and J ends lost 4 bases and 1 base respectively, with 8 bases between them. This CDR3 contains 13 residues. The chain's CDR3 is CASSEQGNYGYTF. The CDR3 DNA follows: TGCGCCAGCAGCGAACAGGGTAACTATGGCTACACCTTC.

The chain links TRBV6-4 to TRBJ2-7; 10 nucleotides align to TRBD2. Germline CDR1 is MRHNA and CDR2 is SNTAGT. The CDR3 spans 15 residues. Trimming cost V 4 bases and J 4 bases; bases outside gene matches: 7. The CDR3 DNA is TGTGCCAGCAGTGTATTAGCGGGAGGCATGTACGAGCAGTACTTC. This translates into CASSVLAGGMYEQYF.

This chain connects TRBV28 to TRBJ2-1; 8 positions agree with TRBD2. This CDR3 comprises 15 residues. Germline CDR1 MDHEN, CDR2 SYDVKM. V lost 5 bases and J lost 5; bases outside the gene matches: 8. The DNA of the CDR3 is TGTGCCAGCAGTGTGGGGCTAGCGGGCAACAATGAGCAGTTCTTC. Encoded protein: CASSVGLAGNNEQFF.

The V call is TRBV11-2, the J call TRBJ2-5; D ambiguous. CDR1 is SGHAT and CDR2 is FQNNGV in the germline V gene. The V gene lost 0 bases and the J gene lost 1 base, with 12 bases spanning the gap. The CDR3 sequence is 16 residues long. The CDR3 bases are TGTGCCAGCAGCTTAGAAGTTTCGCTAGTCCAAGAGACCCAGTACTTC. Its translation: CASSLEVSLVQETQYF. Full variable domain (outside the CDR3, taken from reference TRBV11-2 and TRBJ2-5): EAGVAQSPRYKIIEKRQSVAFWCNPISGHATLYWYQQILGQGPKLLIQFQNNGVVDDSQLPKDRFSAERLKGVDSTLKIQPAKLEDSAVYLCASSLEVSLVQETQYFGPGTRLLVL.

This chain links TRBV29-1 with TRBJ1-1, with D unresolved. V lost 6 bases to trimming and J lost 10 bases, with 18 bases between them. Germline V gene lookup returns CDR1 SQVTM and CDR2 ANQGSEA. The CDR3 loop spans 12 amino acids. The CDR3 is CSVKDFFSGAFF. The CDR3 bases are TGCAGCGTAAAGGACTTCTTCTCTGGAGCTTTCTTT.

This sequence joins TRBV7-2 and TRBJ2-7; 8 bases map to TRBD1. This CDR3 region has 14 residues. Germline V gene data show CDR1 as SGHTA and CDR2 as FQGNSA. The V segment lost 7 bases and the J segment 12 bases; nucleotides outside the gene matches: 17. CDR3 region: CASIQGLDREALYF. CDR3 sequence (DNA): TGTGCCAGCATTCAAGGGTTGGACAGGGAAGCCCTGTACTTC.

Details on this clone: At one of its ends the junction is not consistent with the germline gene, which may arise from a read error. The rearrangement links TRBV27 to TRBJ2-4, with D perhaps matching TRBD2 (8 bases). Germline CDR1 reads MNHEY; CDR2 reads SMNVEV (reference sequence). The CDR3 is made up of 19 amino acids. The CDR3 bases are TGTGCCAGCAGGGAGGGGGCTCCGACTAGCGTAAGACCCAAAAACAGTCAGTACTTC. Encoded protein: CASREGAPTSVRPKNSQYF.

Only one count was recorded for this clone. The CDR3 sequence: CASSLGGGLSYNEQFF. The CDR3 coding sequence is TGCGCCAGCAGCTTGGGGGGAGGGCTTTCCTACAATGAGCAGTTCTTC. The chain uses TRBV5-1 and TRBJ2-1; 7 bases are shared with TRBD2. Unmatched junction bases numbered 4, after V lost 0 bases and J lost 1 base. The germline V gene encodes CDR1 SGHRS and CDR2 YFSETQ. The CDR3 runs 16 residues.

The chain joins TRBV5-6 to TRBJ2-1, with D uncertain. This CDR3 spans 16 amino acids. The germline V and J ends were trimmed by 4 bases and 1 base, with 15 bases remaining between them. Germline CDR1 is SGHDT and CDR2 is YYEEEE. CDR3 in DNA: TGTGCCAGCAGCCCTGTCCATGATGAGTCCTACAATGAGCAGTTCTTC. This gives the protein CASSPVHDESYNEQFF.

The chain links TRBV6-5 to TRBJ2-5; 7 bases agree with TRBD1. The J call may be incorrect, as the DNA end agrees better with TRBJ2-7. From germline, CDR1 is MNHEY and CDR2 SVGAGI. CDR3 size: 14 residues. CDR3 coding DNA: TGTGCCAGCAGTATTACAGGGGTAAACTACGAGCAGTACTTC. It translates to CASSITGVNYEQYF.

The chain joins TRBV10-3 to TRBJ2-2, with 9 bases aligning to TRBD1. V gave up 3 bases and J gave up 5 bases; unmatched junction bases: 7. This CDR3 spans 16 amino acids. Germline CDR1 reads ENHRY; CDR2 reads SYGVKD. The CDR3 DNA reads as TGTGCCATCAGTGAAGGGACAGGGAGAGGGACCGGGGAGCTGTTTTTT. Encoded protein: CAISEGTGRGTGELFF.

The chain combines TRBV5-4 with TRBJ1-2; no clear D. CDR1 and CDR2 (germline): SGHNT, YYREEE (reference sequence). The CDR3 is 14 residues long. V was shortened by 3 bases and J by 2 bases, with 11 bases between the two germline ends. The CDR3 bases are TGTGCCAGCAGCTCCGAAATCGGGAACTATGGCTACACCTTC. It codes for CASSSEIGNYGYTF.

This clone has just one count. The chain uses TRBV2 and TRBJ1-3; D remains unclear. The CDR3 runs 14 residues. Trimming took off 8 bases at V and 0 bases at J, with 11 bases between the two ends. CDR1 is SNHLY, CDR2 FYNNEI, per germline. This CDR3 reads CASETDHSGNTIYF. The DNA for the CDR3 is TGTGCCAGCGAGACTGATCACTCTGGAAACACCATATATTTT.

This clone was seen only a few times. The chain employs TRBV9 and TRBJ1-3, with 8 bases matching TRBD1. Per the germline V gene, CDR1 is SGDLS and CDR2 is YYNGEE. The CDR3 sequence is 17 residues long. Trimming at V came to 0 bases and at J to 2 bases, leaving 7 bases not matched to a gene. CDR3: CASSVVPSTGAGNTIYF. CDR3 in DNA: TGTGCCAGCAGCGTAGTTCCCTCGACAGGGGCTGGAAACACCATATATTTT.

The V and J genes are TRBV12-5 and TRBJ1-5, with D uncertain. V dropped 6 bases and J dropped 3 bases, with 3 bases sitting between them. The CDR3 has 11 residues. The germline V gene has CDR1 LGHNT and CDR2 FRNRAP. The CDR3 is CASGYNQPQHF. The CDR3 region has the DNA TGTGCTAGTGGCTACAATCAGCCCCAGCATTTT.

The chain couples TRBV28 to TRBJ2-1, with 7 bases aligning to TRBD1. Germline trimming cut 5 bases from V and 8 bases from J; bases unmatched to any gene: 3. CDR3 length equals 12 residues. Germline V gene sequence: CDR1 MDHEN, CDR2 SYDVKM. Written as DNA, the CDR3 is TGTGCCAGCAGTACAGGGGACCATGAGCAGTTCTTC. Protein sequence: CASSTGDHEQFF.

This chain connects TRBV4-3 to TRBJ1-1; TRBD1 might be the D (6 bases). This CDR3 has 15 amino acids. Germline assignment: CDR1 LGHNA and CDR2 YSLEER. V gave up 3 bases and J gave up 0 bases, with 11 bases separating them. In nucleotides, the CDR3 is TGCGCCAGCAGCCAGTACGACAGGTTGAACACTGAAGCTTTCTTT. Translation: CASSQYDRLNTEAFF.

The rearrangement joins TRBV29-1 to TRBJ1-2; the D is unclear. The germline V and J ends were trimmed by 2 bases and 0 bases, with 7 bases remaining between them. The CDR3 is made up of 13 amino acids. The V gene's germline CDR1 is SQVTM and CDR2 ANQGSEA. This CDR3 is CSVENKSNYGYTF. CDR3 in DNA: TGCAGCGTTGAAAATAAATCTAACTATGGCTACACCTTC.

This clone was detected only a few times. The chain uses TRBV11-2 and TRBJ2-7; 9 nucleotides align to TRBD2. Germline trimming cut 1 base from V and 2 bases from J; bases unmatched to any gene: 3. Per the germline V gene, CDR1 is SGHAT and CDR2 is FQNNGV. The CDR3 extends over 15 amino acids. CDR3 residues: CASSLASGAAYEQYF. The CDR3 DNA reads TGTGCCAGCAGCTTAGCTAGCGGGGCGGCCTACGAGCAGTACTTC.

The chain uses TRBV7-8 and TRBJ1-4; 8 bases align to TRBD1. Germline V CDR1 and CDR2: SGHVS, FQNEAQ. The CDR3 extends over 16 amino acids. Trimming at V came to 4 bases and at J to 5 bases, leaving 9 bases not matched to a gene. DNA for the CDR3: TGTGCCAGCAGCTCCAGACAGGGGTCGGCAAATGAAAAACTGTTTTTT. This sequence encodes CASSSRQGSANEKLFF.

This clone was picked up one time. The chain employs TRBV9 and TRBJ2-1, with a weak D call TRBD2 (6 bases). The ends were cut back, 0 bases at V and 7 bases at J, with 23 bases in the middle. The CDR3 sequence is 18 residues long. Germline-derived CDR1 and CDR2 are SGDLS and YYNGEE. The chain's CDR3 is CASSVGLDSGKAGNEQFF. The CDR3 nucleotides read TGTGCCAGCAGCGTAGGCCTTGATAGCGGAAAAGCTGGGAATGAGCAGTTCTTC.

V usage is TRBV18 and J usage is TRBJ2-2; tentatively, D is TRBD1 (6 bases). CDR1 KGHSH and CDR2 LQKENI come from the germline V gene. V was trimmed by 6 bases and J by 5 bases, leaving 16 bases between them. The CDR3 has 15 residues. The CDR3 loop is CASSPRQANTGELFF. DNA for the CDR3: TGTGCCAGCTCTCCAAGACAGGCTAATACCGGGGAGCTGTTTTTT.

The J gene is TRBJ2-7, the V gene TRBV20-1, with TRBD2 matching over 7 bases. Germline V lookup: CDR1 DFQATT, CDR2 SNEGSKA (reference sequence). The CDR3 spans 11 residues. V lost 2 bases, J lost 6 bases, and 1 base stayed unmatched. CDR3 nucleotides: TGCAGTGCTAGATGGGGGGGCGAGCAGTACTTC. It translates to CSARWGGEQYF.

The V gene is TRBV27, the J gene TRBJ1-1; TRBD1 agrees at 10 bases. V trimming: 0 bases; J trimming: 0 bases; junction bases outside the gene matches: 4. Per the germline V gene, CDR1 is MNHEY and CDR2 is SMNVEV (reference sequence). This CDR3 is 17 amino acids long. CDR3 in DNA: TGTGCCAGCAGTTTATCAGGGACAGGGGCGCTGAACACTGAAGCTTTCTTT. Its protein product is CASSLSGTGALNTEAFF.

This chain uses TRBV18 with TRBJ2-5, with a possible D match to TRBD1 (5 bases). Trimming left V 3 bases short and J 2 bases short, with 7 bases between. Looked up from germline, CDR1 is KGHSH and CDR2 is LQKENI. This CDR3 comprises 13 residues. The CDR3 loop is CASSPGRQETQYF. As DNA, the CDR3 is TGTGCCAGCTCACCGGGGCGGCAAGAGACCCAGTACTTC.

The CDR3 loop is CASSSPGTSTDTQYF. CDR3 nucleotides: TGTGCCAGCAGCTCCCCCGGGACTAGCACAGATACGCAGTATTTT. This chain links TRBV9 with TRBJ2-3, with a weak D call TRBD2 (6 bases). Trimming removed 4 bases from V and 0 bases from J, with 12 bases in between. The CDR3 runs 15 residues. Germline CDR1 reads SGDLS; CDR2 reads YYNGEE. Based on the CDR3 plus reference TRBV9 and TRBJ2-3, the full variable domain is DSGVTQTPKHLITATGQRVTLRCSPRSGDLSVYWYQQSLDQGLQFLIQYYNGEERAKGNILERFSAQQFPDLHSELNLSSLELGDSALYFCASSSPGTSTDTQYFGPGTRLTVL.